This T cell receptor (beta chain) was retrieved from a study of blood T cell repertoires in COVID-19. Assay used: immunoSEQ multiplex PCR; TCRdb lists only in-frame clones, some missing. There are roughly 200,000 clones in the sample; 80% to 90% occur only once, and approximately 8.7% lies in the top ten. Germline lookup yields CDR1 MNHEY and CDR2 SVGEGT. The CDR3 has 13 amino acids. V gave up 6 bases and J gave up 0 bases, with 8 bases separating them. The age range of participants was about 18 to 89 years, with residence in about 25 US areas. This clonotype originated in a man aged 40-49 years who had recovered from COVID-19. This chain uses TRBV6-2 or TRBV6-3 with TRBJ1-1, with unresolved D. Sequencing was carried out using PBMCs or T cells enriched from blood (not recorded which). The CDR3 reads CASSARMNTEAFF. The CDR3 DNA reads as TGTGCCAGCAGCGCCAGAATGAACACTGAAGCTTTCTTT.